Given below is one T cell receptor (beta chain) in context. The data stem from a study of blood T cell repertoires in COVID-19. The CDR3 is made up of 12 amino acids. Trimming left V 10 bases short and J 8 bases short, with 14 bases between. Germline CDR1 and CDR2: MDHEN and SYDVKM. Profiled with immunoSEQ multiplex PCR; TCRdb holds only in-frame clones, not every one. The table lists about 180,000 clones, around 85% of them singletons. Sample: peripheral blood. This TCR was recovered from a man aged 60 to 69 with acute or convalescent COVID-19. The rearrangement links TRBV28 to TRBJ1-4, with D uncertain. CDR3 amino acids: CATLRGREKLFF. DNA of the CDR3: TGTGCCACCCTGAGAGGGCGCGAAAAACTGTTTTTT.